The 28 T cell receptor beta chains given below trace back to one sample, sequenced in a study of blood T cells in healthy people across ages. Together with a sample-barcoded 5' primer, a J-beta primer mix was included in a second PCR lasting about 6 to 11 cycles. One entry per CDR3 protein results from TCRdb running MiXCR on the 5' RACE reads. The data hold about 650,000 distinct CDR3 sequences, with 52% observed a single time. Sequencing input: blood. The receptors derive from an elderly woman in good health.

The table lists this clonotype with a few counts. The chain uses TRBV5-4 and TRBJ2-2; D might be TRBD2 (6 bases). Germline V gene lookup returns CDR1 SGHNT and CDR2 YYREEE (reference sequence). V lost 0 bases and J lost 8, with 14 bases in between. The CDR3 is 15 residues long. CDR3 amino acids: CASSLGPSEAGELFF. CDR3 nucleotide sequence: TGTGCCAGCAGCTTGGGTCCTAGCGAGGCAGGGGAGCTGTTTTTT.

This clonotype was seen many times. J is TRBJ2-1 and V is TRBV12-3 or TRBV12-4; 8 positions match TRBD1. There are 15 residues in the CDR3. J gave up 9 bases and V 6 bases, and 13 bases lay outside the gene matches. The CDR3 region has the DNA TGTGCCAGCAGCCGGACAGGGTTTTTTTTCGGTGAGCAGTTCTTC. Encoded protein: CASSRTGFFFGEQFF.

CDR3 nucleotide sequence: TGCAGTGCTAGAGATATGACAGGGAACTCACCCCTCCACTTT. It is translated as CSARDMTGNSPLHF. V gene TRBV20-1 combines with J gene TRBJ1-6, with 7 bases fitting TRBD1. The germline V gene encodes CDR1 DFQATT and CDR2 SNEGSKA (reference sequence). The CDR3 consists of 14 residues. V lost 0 bases to trimming and J lost 10 bases; unmatched junction nucleotides: 6.

This clonotype was found a few times. The V and J genes are TRBV29-1 and TRBJ2-3, with 7 positions matching TRBD2. The CDR3 has 15 amino acids. From germline, CDR1 is SQVTM and CDR2 ANQGSEA. V lost 0 bases and J lost 4; bases outside the gene matches: 7. The CDR3, as DNA: TGCAGCGTTGAAGACTCGCTAGCGGTCGCAGATACGCAGTATTTT. It translates to CSVEDSLAVADTQYF.

V gene TRBV5-6 combines with J gene TRBJ2-7, with 7 bases aligning to TRBD2. Germline CDR1 reads SGHDT; CDR2 reads YYEEEE. V shed 1 base, J shed 7 bases, and the junction held 11 bases outside the gene matches. CDR3 length equals 15 residues. CDR3 in amino acids: CASSLPGEGYSEQYF. CDR3 nucleotides: TGTGCCAGCAGCTTGCCGGGGGAGGGGTACAGTGAGCAGTACTTC.

This clonotype was found many times. The V gene is TRBV7-2, the J gene TRBJ2-2, with TRBD1 matching 7 bases. V was pared by 7 bases and J by 7 bases, with 12 bases of the junction left unmatched. This CDR3 is built from 15 residues. The V gene's germline CDR1 is SGHTA and CDR2 FQGNSA. The CDR3 bases are TGTGCCAGCACCGTCATGACAGGGCCTTACGGGGAGCTGTTTTTT. It codes for CASTVMTGPYGELFF.

The rearrangement links TRBV2 to TRBJ2-4, with D possibly being TRBD2 (5 bases). The J call is in doubt because the DNA end fits TRBJ2-7 better. CDR1 SNHLY and CDR2 FYNNEI come from the germline V gene. The CDR3 loop spans 15 amino acids. Here the CDR3 DNA reads TGTGCCAGCCGAGTTTCAGCGGCCGACCTACGCGAGCAGTACTTC. It yields the protein CASRVSAADLREQYF.

This clonotype was observed a handful of times. The rearrangement uses TRBV7-2 and TRBJ1-5; D uncertain. V was trimmed by 5 bases and J by 3 bases, leaving 8 bases between them. The CDR3 totals 13 residues. Germline lookup yields CDR1 SGHTA and CDR2 FQGNSA. CDR3 residues: CASSAGDNQPQHF. CDR3 nucleotides: TGTGCCAGCAGCGCCGGGGACAATCAGCCCCAGCATTTT. Variable domain in full (rest from reference TRBV7-2 and TRBJ1-5): GAGVSQSPSNKVTEKGKDVELRCDPISGHTALYWYRQSLGQGLEFLIYFQGNSAPDKSGLPSDRFSAERTGGSVSTLTIQRTQQEDSAVYLCASSAGDNQPQHFGDGTRLSIL.

The chain couples TRBV6-5 to TRBJ1-1; TRBD1 is a possible D gene (5 bases). The length of the CDR3 is 16 residues. V dropped 3 bases and J dropped 1 base, with 15 bases sitting between them. Germline CDR1 and CDR2: MNHEY and SVGAGI. CDR3 coding DNA: TGTGCCAGCAGTTATTACGGGACCTCCAAGAACACTGAAGCTTTCTTT. Amino acids: CASSYYGTSKNTEAFF.

The CDR3 DNA sequence: TGTGCCAGCAGTTTGCAGGGGCAGACCCAGTACTTC. This gives the protein CASSLQGQTQYF. V is TRBV12-3 or TRBV12-4 and J is TRBJ2-7, with D maybe TRBD1 (6 bases). The J call may be wrong; the DNA end is better matched by TRBJ2-5. The CDR3 has 12 amino acids.

V gene TRBV3-1 combines with J gene TRBJ1-4; D call uncertain. Germline CDR1 is LGHDT and CDR2 is YNNKEL (reference sequence). V shed 4 bases and J shed 4 bases, with 7 bases lying between them. CDR3 length: 13 amino acids. CDR3: CASSPFFNEKLFF. The CDR3 nucleotides read TGTGCCAGCAGCCCCTTTTTTAATGAAAAACTGTTTTTT.

Notes on this clonotype: This could be a read error, since a much larger clone is one nucleotide away. The chain combines TRBV29-1 with TRBJ2-1; tentatively, D is TRBD2 (5 bases). The CDR3 extends over 13 amino acids. Germline V gene lookup returns CDR1 SQVTM and CDR2 ANQGSEA. The CDR3, as DNA: TGCGGCGCCGAGCGGTACTCCTACAATGAGCAGTTCTTC. It translates to CGAERYSYNEQFF.

This chain connects TRBV20-1 to TRBJ2-7; 7 bases are shared with TRBD1. The CDR3 extends over 12 amino acids. Looked up from germline, CDR1 is DFQATT and CDR2 is SNEGSKA (reference sequence). V gave up 4 bases and J gave up 1 base; unmatched junction bases: 1. CDR3 nucleotides: TGCAGTGCTAACAGGGGTTCCTACGAGCAGTACTTC. It is translated as CSANRGSYEQYF.

Worth noting for this clonotype: A single base separates this from a much larger clone, so it may be a read error. The genes are TRBV27 and TRBJ2-7; D not certain. Germline assignment: CDR1 MNHEY and CDR2 SMNVEV (reference sequence). The CDR3 sequence is 8 residues long. The CDR3 sequence is CRSYERYF. The CDR3 region has the DNA TGCCGTTCCTACGAGCGGTACTTC.

There are a few counts of this clonotype. J is TRBJ2-1 and V is TRBV11-2; TRBD2 matches 7 bases. The V gene end was trimmed by 4 bases and the J gene end by 0 bases; junction bases not matched to a gene: 6. This CDR3 has 16 amino acids. Germline lookup yields CDR1 SGHAT and CDR2 FQNNGV. In DNA, the CDR3 is TGTGCCAGCAGCTCTCGACTAGCTAGCTCCTACAATGAGCAGTTCTTC. As protein: CASSSRLASSYNEQFF.

This chain uses TRBV7-3 with TRBJ1-1, with TRBD1 identical over 9 bases. Unmatched junction bases numbered 8, after V lost 1 base and J lost 5 bases. In germline, CDR1 is SGHTA, CDR2 FQGTGA. This CDR3 is 16 amino acids long. The CDR3 loop reads CASSLKGQGWITEAFF. CDR3 sequence (DNA): TGTGCCAGCAGCTTAAAGGGACAGGGATGGATAACTGAAGCTTTCTTT.

With respect to this clonotype: Possible read error: a much larger clone is one base away. The J gene is TRBJ2-3, the V gene TRBV3-1; TRBD2 agrees at 8 bases. Germline V lookup: CDR1 LGHDT, CDR2 YNNKEL (reference sequence). V lost 4 bases and J lost 6; bases outside the gene matches: 9. This CDR3 region has 15 residues. The CDR3 reads CASSRLAGLDDTQYF. The CDR3 bases are TGTGCCAGCAGCCGATTAGCGGGACTCGACGATACGCAGTATTTT.

This clonotype was picked up many times. The chain links TRBV4-1 to TRBJ2-3, with a weak D call TRBD2 (6 bases). The CDR3 consists of 15 residues. The germline CDR1 and CDR2 sequences are MGHRA and YSYEKL. Trimming took off 1 base at V and 2 bases at J, with 10 bases between the two ends. The CDR3 nucleotides are TGCGCCAGCAGCCAAGTTCCTAGCGACACAGATACGCAGTATTTT. Protein: CASSQVPSDTDTQYF.

Note on this clonotype: This could be a read error, since a much larger clone is one nucleotide away. This sequence joins TRBV2 and TRBJ2-7; D may be TRBD2 (6 bases). CDR1 and CDR2 (germline): SNHLY, FYNNEI. Trimming shortened V by 6 bases and J by 7 bases, and 16 bases separated the two germline ends. CDR3 length equals 13 residues. This CDR3 is CASSRRGSDEQYF. The CDR3 region has the DNA TGTGCCAGCAGCCGGAGGGGTTCCGATGAGCAGTACTTC.

V and J are TRBV27 and TRBJ2-5; TRBD1 or TRBD2 may be the D gene (5 bases each). CDR1 and CDR2 (germline): MNHEY, SMNVEV (reference sequence). Trimming took off 4 bases at V and 7 bases at J, with 19 bases between the two ends. The CDR3 sequence is 15 residues long. The CDR3 DNA is TGTGCCAGCAGTTCCTCCGGGGCCGCGTTGGGGACCCAGTACTTC. Its protein is CASSSSGAALGTQYF.

V is TRBV6-5 and J is TRBJ1-2; D perhaps matches TRBD1 (5 bases). The CDR3 has 15 amino acids. CDR1 is MNHEY and CDR2 is SVGAGI in the germline V gene. The germline V and J ends were trimmed by 0 bases and 7 bases, with 15 bases remaining between them. DNA of the CDR3: TGTGCCAGCAGTTACTCGAATTTGGGGCGGGGTGGCTACACCTTC. It is translated as CASSYSNLGRGGYTF.

With respect to this clonotype: A much larger clone lies one base from this, so it may be a read error. The gene calls are TRBV9 and TRBJ2-1; D uncertain. The CDR3 contains 11 residues. V lost 7 bases and J lost 13, with 15 bases in between. Germline values: CDR1 SGDLS, CDR2 YYNGEE. CDR3 DNA: TGTGCCAGCGGCAACCAAGAGACCCAGTTCTTC. Protein sequence: CASGNQETQFF.

There are a few counts of this clonotype. The chain couples TRBV29-1 to TRBJ2-3; no reliable D call. Germline assignment: CDR1 SQVTM and CDR2 ANQGSEA. V was cut by 4 bases and J by 5 bases, with 1 base left in between. This CDR3 spans 9 amino acids. The CDR3, as DNA: TGCAGCGTTGGAGATACGCAGTATTTT. The encoded protein is CSVGDTQYF.

This clonotype was seen repeatedly, ten times or more. This sequence joins TRBV2 and TRBJ2-3; a possible D gene is TRBD1 (6 bases). This CDR3 is built from 14 residues. CDR1 SNHLY and CDR2 FYNNEI come from the germline V gene. The V end lost 5 bases, the J end lost 5 bases, and 14 bases lay between the germline ends. The CDR3 region has the DNA TGTGCCAGCAGTCCCCAGGGGCTCGGAGATACGCAGTATTTT. The encoded protein is CASSPQGLGDTQYF.

About this clonotype: A read error may be the cause here, since a much bigger clone is one base away. The rearrangement joins TRBV3-1 to TRBJ2-7; D gene unclear. V lost 2 bases and J 10 bases, leaving 12 bases between the germline ends. This CDR3 has 12 amino acids. Per the germline V gene, CDR1 is LGHDT and CDR2 is YNNKEL (reference sequence). The CDR3 loop is CASSQYQNVQYF. DNA of the CDR3: TGTGCCAGCAGCCAATATCAAAACGTTCAGTACTTC.

The CDR3 nucleotides read TGTGCCAGCAGTTCCCGGAGGGGGGGAGGCACCGGGGAGCTGTTTTTT. Its translation: CASSSRRGGGTGELFF. This sequence joins TRBV6-5 and TRBJ2-2; D might be TRBD2 (7 bases). CDR1 is MNHEY, CDR2 SVGAGI, per germline. The CDR3 consists of 16 residues. V lost 4 bases and J 4 bases, leaving 16 bases between the germline ends.

Regarding this clonotype: Because it lacks the conserved phenylalanine or tryptophan at the end, this CDR3 is likely a read error. The chain uses TRBV6-1 and TRBJ2-3, with TRBD2 matching over 7 bases. The germline gives CDR1 MNHNS, CDR2 SASEGT. This CDR3 comprises 17 residues. The J segment lost 0 bases and the V segment lost 1 base, leaving 7 bases of the junction unmatched. CDR3 sequence: CASSEVGWRGSTDTQYL. The CDR3 DNA follows: TGTGCCAGCAGTGAAGTAGGGTGGCGGGGGAGCACAGATACGCAGTATCTT.

J is TRBJ1-4 and V is TRBV27; D gene uncertain. The CDR3 loop spans 12 amino acids. The V end was cut by 6 bases, the J end by 8 bases, with 10 bases between. Germline-derived CDR1 and CDR2 are MNHEY and SMNVEV (reference sequence). CDR3 in amino acids: CASRGLREKLFF. For the CDR3, the DNA is TGTGCCAGCAGGGGGTTGCGAGAAAAACTGTTTTTT.